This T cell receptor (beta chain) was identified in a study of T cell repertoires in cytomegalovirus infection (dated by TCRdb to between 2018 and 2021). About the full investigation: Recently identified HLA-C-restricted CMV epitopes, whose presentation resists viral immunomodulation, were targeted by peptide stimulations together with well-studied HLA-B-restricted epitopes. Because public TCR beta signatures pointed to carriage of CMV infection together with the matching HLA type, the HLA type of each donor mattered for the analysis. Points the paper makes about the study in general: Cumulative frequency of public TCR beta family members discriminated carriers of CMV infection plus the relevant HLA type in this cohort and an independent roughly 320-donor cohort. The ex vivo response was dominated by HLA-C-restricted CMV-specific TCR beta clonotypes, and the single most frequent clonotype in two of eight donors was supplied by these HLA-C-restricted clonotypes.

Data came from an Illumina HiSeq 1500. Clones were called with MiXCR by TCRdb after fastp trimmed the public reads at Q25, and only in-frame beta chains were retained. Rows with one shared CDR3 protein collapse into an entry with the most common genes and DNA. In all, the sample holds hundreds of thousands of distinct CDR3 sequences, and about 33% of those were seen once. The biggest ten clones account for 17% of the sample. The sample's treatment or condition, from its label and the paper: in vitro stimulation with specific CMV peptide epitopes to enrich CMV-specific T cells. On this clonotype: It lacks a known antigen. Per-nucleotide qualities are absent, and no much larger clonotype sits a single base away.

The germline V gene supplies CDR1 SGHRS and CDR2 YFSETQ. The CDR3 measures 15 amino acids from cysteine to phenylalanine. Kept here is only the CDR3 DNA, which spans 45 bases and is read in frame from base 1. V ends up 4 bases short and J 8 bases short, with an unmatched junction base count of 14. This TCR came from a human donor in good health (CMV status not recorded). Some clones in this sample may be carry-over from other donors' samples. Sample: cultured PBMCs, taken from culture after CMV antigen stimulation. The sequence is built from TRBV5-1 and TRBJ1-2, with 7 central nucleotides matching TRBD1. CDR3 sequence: CASSQGQTGVEGYTF. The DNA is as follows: TGCGCCAGCAGCCAGGGGCAAACAGGGGTGGAAGGCTACACCTTC.